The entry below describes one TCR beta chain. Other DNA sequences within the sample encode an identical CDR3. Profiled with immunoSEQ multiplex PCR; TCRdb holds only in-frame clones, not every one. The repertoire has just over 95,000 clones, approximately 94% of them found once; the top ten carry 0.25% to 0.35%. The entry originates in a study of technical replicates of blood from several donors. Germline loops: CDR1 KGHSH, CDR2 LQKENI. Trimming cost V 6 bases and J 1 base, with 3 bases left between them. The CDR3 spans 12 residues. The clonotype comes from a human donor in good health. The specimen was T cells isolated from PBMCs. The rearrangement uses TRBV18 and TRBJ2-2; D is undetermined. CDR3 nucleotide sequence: TGTGCCAGCTCCCTGAACACCGGGGAGCTGTTTTTT. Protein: CASSLNTGELFF.